Many counts were recorded for the clone carrying this T cell receptor beta chain. TCRdb reprocessed the 5' RACE reads with MiXCR, giving one entry per CDR3 protein. The top ten hold under 20% of the sample, which has a few hundred thousand distinct CDR3 sequences, 8% to 9.5% seen once. Trimming removed 5 bases at V and 6 bases at J, with 17 bases between. The germline V gene encodes CDR1 SGHTA and CDR2 FQGNSA. There are 15 residues in the CDR3. The data were taken from a study of T cells after yellow fever vaccination. The V gene is TRBV7-2, the J gene TRBJ1-5; the D gene is possibly TRBD1 (6 bases). The sequences come from PBMCs, collected approximately 40 days after the first yellow fever vaccination. The sequence was collected from a man between 18 and 29 years old who received the YFV17D yellow fever vaccine. Here the CDR3 reads CASSPFRGMGQPQHF. The CDR3 DNA reads as TGTGCCAGCAGCCCTTTCAGGGGAATGGGTCAGCCCCAGCATTTT.